The source of this TCR beta chain is a study of monozygotic twins with inflammatory bowel disease. The CDR3 totals 15 residues. Germline values: CDR1 KGHSH, CDR2 LQKENI. With roughly 16 and 10 cycles respectively, two nested PCRs were carried out on TCRalpha and TCRbeta cDNA. Using the 5' RACE reads, TCRdb records one entry per CDR3 protein without DNA. Its table lists fewer than 200,000 distinct CDR3 sequences. The V call is TRBV18, the J call TRBJ1-2; checking the TCRdb D call of TRBD1 is not possible without DNA. The clonotype was recovered from a human donor with ulcerative colitis or Crohn's disease, or a healthy co-twin of an affected twin (not recorded which). Sequenced input: blood. CDR3 protein: CASSPGIGRWDGYTF.